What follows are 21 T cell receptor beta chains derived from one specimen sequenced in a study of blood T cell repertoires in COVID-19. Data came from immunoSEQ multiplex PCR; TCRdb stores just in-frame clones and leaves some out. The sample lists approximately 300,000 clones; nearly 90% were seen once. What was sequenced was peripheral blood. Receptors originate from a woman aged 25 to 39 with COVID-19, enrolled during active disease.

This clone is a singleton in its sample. Written as DNA, the CDR3 is TGCAGCGCCTCGACAGGGGGAATAACTGAAGCTTTCTTT. Its protein product is CSASTGGITEAFF. The chain links TRBV29-1 to TRBJ1-1; TRBD1 matches at 9 bases. Per germline, CDR1 SQVTM and CDR2 ANQGSEA. The CDR3 totals 13 residues. The trim removed 7 bases at V and 5 bases at J, leaving 8 bases unmatched.

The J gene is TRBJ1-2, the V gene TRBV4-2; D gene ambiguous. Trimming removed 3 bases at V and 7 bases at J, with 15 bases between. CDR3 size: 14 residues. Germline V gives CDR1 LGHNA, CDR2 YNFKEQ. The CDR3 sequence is CASSHGGRTSGYTF. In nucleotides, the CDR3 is TGTGCCAGCAGCCACGGAGGACGGACTTCTGGCTACACCTTC.

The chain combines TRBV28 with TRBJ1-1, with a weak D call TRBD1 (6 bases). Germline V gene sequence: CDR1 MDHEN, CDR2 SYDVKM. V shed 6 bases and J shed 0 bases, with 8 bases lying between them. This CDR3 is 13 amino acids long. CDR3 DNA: TGTGCCAGCAGAGGGACACTGAACACTGAAGCTTTCTTT. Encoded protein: CASRGTLNTEAFF.

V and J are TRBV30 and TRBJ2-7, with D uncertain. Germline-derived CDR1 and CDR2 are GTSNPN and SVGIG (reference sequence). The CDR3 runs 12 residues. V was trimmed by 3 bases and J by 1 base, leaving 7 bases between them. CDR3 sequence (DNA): TGTGCCTGGAGGTTAGAGTCCTACGAGCAGTACTTC. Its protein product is CAWRLESYEQYF.

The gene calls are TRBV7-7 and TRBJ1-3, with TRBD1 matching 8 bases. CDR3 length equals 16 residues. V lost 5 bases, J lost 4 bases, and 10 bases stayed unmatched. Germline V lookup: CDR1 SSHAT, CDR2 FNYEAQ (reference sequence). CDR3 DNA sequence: TGTGCCAGCAGCACAACCGCCTACAGGGGGGGAAACACCATATATTTT. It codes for CASSTTAYRGGNTIYF.

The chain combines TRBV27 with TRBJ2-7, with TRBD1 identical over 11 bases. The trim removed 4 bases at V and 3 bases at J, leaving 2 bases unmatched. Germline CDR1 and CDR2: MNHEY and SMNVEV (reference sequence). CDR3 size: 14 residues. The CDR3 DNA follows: TGTGCCAGCAGTTGGACAGGGGGCATCTACGAGCAGTACTTC. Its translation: CASSWTGGIYEQYF.

This CDR3 reads CASSPDREENYTF. In DNA, the CDR3 is TGTGCCAGCAGCCCCGACAGGGAAGAAAACTACACCTTC. The rearrangement links TRBV3-1 (or the pseudogene TRBV3-2) to TRBJ1-2; 7 nucleotides match TRBD1. After removal of 4 bases from V and 10 bases from J, the junction contained 9 bases not matched to a gene. The CDR3 runs to 13 residues. Germline CDR1 and CDR2: LGHDT and YNNKEL (reference sequence).

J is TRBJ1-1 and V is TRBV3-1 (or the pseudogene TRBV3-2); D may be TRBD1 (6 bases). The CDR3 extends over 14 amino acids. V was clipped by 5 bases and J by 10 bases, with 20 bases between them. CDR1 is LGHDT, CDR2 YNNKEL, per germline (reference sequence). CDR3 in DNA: TGTGCCAGCAGCTCAATTAGCATGGGGGCGGGAGCTTTCTTT. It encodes CASSSISMGAGAFF.

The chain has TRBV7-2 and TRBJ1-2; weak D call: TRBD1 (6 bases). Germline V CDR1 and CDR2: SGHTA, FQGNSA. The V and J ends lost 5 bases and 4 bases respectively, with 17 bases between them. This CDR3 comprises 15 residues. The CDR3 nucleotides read TGTGCCAGCAGCCTAGGGGCGGTCAGGGGCTATGGCTACACCTTC. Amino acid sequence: CASSLGAVRGYGYTF.

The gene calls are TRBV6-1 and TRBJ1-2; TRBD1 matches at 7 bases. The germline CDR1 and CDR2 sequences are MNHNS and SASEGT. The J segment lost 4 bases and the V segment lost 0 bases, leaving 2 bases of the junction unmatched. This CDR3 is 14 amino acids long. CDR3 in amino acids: CASSEARQGYGYTF. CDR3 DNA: TGTGCCAGCAGTGAAGCCAGACAGGGCTATGGCTACACCTTC.

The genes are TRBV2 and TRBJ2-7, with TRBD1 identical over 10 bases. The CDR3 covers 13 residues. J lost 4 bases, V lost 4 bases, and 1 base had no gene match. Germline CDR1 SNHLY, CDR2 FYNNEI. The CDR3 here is CASSGQGAYEQYF. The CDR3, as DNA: TGTGCCAGCAGTGGACAGGGGGCGTACGAGCAGTACTTC.

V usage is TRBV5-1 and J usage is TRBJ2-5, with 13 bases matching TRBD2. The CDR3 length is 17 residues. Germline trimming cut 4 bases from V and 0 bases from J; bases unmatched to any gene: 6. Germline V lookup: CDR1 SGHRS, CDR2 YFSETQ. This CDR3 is CASSTRTSGGHQETQYF. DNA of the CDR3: TGCGCCAGCAGCACACGGACTAGCGGGGGCCACCAAGAGACCCAGTACTTC.

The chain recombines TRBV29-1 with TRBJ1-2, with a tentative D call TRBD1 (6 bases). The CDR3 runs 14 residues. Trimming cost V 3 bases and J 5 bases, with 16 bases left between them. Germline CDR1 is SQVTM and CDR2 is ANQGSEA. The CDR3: CSVETPPGQYGYTF. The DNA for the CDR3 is TGCAGCGTTGAGACCCCCCCCGGACAGTATGGCTACACCTTC.

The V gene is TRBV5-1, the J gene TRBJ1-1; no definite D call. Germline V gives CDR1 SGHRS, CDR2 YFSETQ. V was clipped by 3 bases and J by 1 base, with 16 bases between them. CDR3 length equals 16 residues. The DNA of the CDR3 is TGCGCCAGCAGCTCGGGGAGAGTGTGGCAGAACACTGAAGCTTTCTTT. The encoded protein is CASSSGRVWQNTEAFF. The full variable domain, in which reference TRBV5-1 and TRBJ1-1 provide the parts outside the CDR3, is KAGVTQTPRYLIKTRGQQVTLSCSPISGHRSVSWYQQTPGQGLQFLFEYFSETQRNKGNFPGRFSGRQFSNSRSEMNVSTLELGDSALYLCASSSGRVWQNTEAFFGQGTRLTVV.

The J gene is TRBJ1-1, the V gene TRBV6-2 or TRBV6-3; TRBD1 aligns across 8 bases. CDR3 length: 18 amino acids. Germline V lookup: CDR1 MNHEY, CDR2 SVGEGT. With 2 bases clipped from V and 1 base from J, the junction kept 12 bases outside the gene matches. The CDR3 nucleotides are TGTGCCAGCAGTTACCCCGGGACAGGCCCGGACCGGAACACTGAAGCTTTCTTT. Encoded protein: CASSYPGTGPDRNTEAFF.

In DNA, the CDR3 is TGTGCCAGCAGCTTAAGCAGGGGGCGCGTGGAAAAACTGTTTTTT. Protein sequence: CASSLSRGRVEKLFF. The chain carries TRBV27 and TRBJ1-4, with 8 bases lining up with TRBD1. This CDR3 spans 15 amino acids. V lost 6 bases, J lost 8 bases, and 11 bases stayed unmatched. CDR1 MNHEY and CDR2 SMNVEV come from the germline V gene (reference sequence).

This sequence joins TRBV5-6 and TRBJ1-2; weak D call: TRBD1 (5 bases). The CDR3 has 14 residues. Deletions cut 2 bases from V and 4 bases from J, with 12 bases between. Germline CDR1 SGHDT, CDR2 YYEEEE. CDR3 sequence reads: CASSFTKQGYGYTF. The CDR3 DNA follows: TGTGCCAGCAGCTTTACGAAGCAGGGCTATGGCTACACCTTC. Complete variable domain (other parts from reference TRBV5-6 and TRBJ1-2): DAGVTQSPTHLIKTRGQQVTLRCSPKSGHDTVSWYQQALGQGPQFIFQYYEEEERQRGNFPDRFSGHQFPNYSSELNVNALLLGDSALYLCASSFTKQGYGYTFGSGTRLTVV.

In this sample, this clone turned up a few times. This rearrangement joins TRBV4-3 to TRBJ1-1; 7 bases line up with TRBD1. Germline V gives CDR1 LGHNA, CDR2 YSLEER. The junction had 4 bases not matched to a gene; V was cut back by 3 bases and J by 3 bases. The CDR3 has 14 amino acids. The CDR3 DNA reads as TGCGCCAGCAGCCACGGACAGGCGCACACTGAAGCTTTCTTT. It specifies CASSHGQAHTEAFF.

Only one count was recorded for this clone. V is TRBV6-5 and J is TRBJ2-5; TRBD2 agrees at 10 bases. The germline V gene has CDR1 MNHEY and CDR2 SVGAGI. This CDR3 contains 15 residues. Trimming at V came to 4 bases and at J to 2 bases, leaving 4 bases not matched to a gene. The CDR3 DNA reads TGTGCCAGCAGTTCACTAGCGGGGATACAAGAGACCCAGTACTTC. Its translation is CASSSLAGIQETQYF.

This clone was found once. This chain's CDR3 is CASSLTRGEKLFF. The DNA of the CDR3 is TGTGCCAGCAGTTTAACCCGAGGCGAAAAACTGTTTTTT. The chain uses TRBV12-3 or TRBV12-4 and TRBJ1-4; D unclear. V was shortened by 2 bases and J by 8 bases, with 9 bases between the two germline ends. The CDR3 has 13 amino acids.

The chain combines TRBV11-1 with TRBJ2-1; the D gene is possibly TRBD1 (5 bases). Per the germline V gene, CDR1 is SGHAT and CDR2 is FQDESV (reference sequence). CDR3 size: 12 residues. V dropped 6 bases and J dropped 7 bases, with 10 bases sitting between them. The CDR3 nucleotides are TGTGCCAGCAGTCAGGGCGTAAATGAGCAGTTCTTC. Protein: CASSQGVNEQFF.